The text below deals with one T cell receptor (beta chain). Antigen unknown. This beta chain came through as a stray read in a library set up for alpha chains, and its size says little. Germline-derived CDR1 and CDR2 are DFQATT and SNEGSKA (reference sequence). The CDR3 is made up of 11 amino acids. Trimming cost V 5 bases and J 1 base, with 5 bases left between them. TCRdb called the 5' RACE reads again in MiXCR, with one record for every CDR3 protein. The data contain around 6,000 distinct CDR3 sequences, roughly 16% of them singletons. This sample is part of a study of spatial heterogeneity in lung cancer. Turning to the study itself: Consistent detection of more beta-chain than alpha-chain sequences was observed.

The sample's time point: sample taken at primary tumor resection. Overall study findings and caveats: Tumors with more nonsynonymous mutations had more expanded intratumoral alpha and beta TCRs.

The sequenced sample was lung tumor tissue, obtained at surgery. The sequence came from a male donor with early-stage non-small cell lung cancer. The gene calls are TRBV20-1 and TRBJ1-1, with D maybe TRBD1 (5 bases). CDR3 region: CSAGGNTEAFF. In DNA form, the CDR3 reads TGCAGTGCTGGGGGGAACACTGAAGCTTTCTTT.